Sequencing of this TCR beta chain was carried out in a study of blood T cell repertoires in COVID-19. Clones were read by immunoSEQ multiplex PCR, and TCRdb kept only the in-frame ones, dropping some. The table records hundreds of thousands of clones, 70% to 90% of them present only once. The V and J ends lost 4 bases and 5 bases respectively, with 15 bases between them. The CDR3 spans 16 residues. Looked up from germline, CDR1 is SGHVS and CDR2 is FQNEAQ. The chain employs TRBV7-8 and TRBJ1-6; D is perhaps TRBD1 (6 bases). Sequencing was carried out using peripheral blood. This receptor was taken from a woman aged 45-59 years with active or convalescent COVID-19. In nucleotides, the CDR3 is TGTGCCAGCAGCTCACAGGGAAAAGTCGATAATTCACCCCTCCACTTT. It encodes CASSSQGKVDNSPLHF.